Described below is a single T cell receptor beta chain sequence and its context. Unmatched junction bases numbered 4, after V lost 5 bases and J lost 0 bases. CDR1 SGHTA and CDR2 FQGTGA come from the germline V gene. This CDR3 region has 15 residues. This sample is part of a study of radiotherapy plus CTLA-4 blockade in lung cancer. The data were produced by immunoSEQ multiplex PCR, yet TCRdb's version contains in-frame clones alone and is incomplete. The sample contains about 19,000 clones, around 86% of which appear only once. The material was peripheral blood, obtained from a patient treated with radiotherapy plus ipilimumab. This receptor was taken from a human donor with non-small cell lung cancer whose response to radiotherapy plus ipilimumab could not be evaluated. This rearrangement joins TRBV7-3 to TRBJ2-5; TRBD1 aligns across 9 bases. CDR3: CASSPTGGYQETQYF. The CDR3 DNA sequence: TGTGCCAGCAGCCCGACAGGGGGTTACCAAGAGACCCAGTACTTC.